Here is one TCR beta chain with its context. Its antigen is not identified. The V end lost 4 bases, the J end lost 3 bases, and 12 bases lay between the germline ends. The length of the CDR3 is 13 residues. Germline V gene lookup returns CDR1 SQVTM and CDR2 ANQGSEA. The data were taken from a study of beta chain features in type 1 diabetes. Study background: What patients shared with healthy donors was a similar profile of age, gender and cell yields. Study results and limitations: TCRB CDR3 length was moderately but significantly reduced in all four CD4+ subsets of Type 1 diabetes patients. High TCR expression in some cells could lead to their over-representation in cDNA sequencing.

CD45RO/CCR7/CD25/CD127/CD95/CD27 sorting isolated CD4+ naive, central memory, regulatory and stem cell-like memory cells. Purity exceeded 98% in all sorted populations. Expressed TCRB transcripts were sequenced because the entire RNA isolate underwent reverse transcription. The protocol was immunoSEQ multiplex PCR, while the TCRdb copy is restricted to in-frame clones and leaves out a portion. This sample has 150,000 to 200,000 clones; roughly 60% occur once, and the top ten carry about 0.091%. This chain connects TRBV29-1 to TRBJ1-1; D gene ambiguous. The sequencing input was naive CD4+ T cells from blood. This TCR derives from a man aged 30 to 45 with type 1 diabetes. DNA of the CDR3: TGCAGCGTTGCCACAAGTGGCGACACTGAAGCTTTCTTT. Encoded protein: CSVATSGDTEAFF.